A few counts support the clone carrying this TCR beta chain. Antigen specificity is unknown. The sample comes from a study of blood T cells in healthy people across ages. Study results and caveats: The study regarded diversity estimates from one million T cells as underestimates. Fewer expanded clones and more diversity marked long-lived versus aged donors.

PCR was performed a second time for 7 to 11 cycles using a sample-barcoded 5' primer and a J-beta primer mix. Tagging of each cDNA molecule was performed by a template-switch adaptor with 12 random nucleotides. TCRdb reanalysed the 5' RACE reads using MiXCR and keeps one entry per CDR3 protein. Of 600,000 to 1,000,000 distinct CDR3 sequences listed, 55% to 75% are singletons. Trimming cost V 2 bases and J 7 bases, with 12 bases left between them. CDR3 length: 13 amino acids. Per the germline V gene, CDR1 is MNHNY and CDR2 is SVGAGI (reference sequence). Researchers collected approximately 9.5 milliliters of peripheral blood from every single donor.

The chain carries TRBV6-6 and TRBJ2-7, with unresolved D. This clonotype was obtained from a man aged 25 to 40 in good health. Sequencing input: blood. The CDR3, as DNA: TGTGCCAGCAGTTACGGGCAGGTCGGGGAGCAGTACTTC. This sequence encodes CASSYGQVGEQYF.